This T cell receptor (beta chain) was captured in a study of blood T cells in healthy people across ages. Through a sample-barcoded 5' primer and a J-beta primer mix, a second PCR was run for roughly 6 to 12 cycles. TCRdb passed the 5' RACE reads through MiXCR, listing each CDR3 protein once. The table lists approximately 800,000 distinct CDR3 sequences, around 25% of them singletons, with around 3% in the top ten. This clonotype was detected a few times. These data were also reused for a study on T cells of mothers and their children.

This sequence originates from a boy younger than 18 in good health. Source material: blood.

CDR3 loop: CASSSGGAREQFF. DNA for the CDR3: TGTGCCAGCAGTTCTGGGGGTGCCCGGGAGCAGTTCTTC. This sequence joins TRBV27 and TRBJ2-1; D might be TRBD1 or TRBD2, each matching 5 bases. The CDR3 covers 13 residues. CDR1 and CDR2 from the germline V gene are MNHEY and SMNVEV (reference sequence). The V end lost 4 bases, the J end lost 10 bases, and 14 bases lay between the germline ends.